The rows below give T cell receptor beta chains drawn from one sample of a study of T cell repertoires in cytomegalovirus infection. TCRdb called the reads again in MiXCR, with one record for every CDR3 protein. The sample lists 450,000 to 550,000 distinct CDR3 sequences; 16% were seen once. Sequences were obtained from CD8+ T cells from PBMCs. These receptors all stem from a human donor in good health (CMV status not recorded). Some clones in this sample may be carry-over from other donors' samples. Both conserved end residues are part of each CDR3.

cdr3_aa	v_call	j_call
CASSLGGEGANEQYF	TRBV11-2	TRBJ2-7
CASSQQKGGPYEQYF	TRBV23-1	TRBJ2-7
CASSLDRTSGGAVDKNIQYF	TRBV7-3	TRBJ2-4
CATLQESTDTQYF	TRBV10-3	TRBJ2-3
CASSELAGPYNSPLHF	TRBV2	TRBJ1-6
CASSLSGRGTEQYF	TRBV27	TRBJ2-7
CASTPQGQRNYGYTF	TRBV28	TRBJ1-2
CASSPGRGVNEQFF	TRBV6-2/TRBV6-3	TRBJ2-1
CASSPEGALIYEQFF	TRBV7-3	TRBJ2-1
CASRPLLLQDYEQYF	TRBV28	TRBJ2-7
CASIQSGELFF	TRBV7-2	TRBJ2-2
CARETGENTGELFF	TRBV2	TRBJ2-2
CASSFVPSILVEAFF	TRBV12-3/TRBV12-4	TRBJ1-1
CASSQRSRGNEQFF	TRBV3-1	TRBJ2-1
CASRTTYPASPLHF	TRBV5-5	TRBJ1-6
CASSRTGSTDTQYF	TRBV7-9	TRBJ2-3
CASSRRGGSSSYNEQFF	TRBV11-2	TRBJ2-1
CASSSWDRVQNSPLHF	TRBV11-2	TRBJ1-6
CASSQGKTGGNYGYTF	TRBV3-1	TRBJ1-2
CASSITPQVSSYEQYF	TRBV27	TRBJ2-7
CASSYSKQGVYGYTF	TRBV6-5	TRBJ1-2
CASSLAGSEQFF	TRBV7-2	TRBJ2-1
CASSIGGGLRETQYF	TRBV19	TRBJ2-5
CASSDRGRSGELFF	TRBV10-2	TRBJ2-2
CASSSGQAGVGPLHF	TRBV12-3/TRBV12-4	TRBJ1-6
CSARGGQGLSSYNSPLHF	TRBV20-1	TRBJ1-6
CASSSTEQGLGNQPQHF	TRBV6-5	TRBJ1-5
CASSLAGTIVLNEQFF	TRBV5-6	TRBJ2-1
CASSYSGVRGTQPQHF	TRBV6-5	TRBJ1-5
CASSFLWTGGLTGELFF	TRBV27	TRBJ2-2
CASSPGPIIADTQYF	TRBV14	TRBJ2-3
CAISGGGRLAASTDTQYF	TRBV10-3	TRBJ2-3
CASSFRIPDTQYF	TRBV5-6	TRBJ2-3
CASSLSQDGPGESYEQYF	TRBV7-9	TRBJ2-7
CASSFARPDEQYF	TRBV28	TRBJ2-7
CASSPMPSGSTDTQYF	TRBV27	TRBJ2-3
CASSLGTSGGGYEQYF	TRBV11-2	TRBJ2-7
CASSHRGAGNTIYF	TRBV6-1	TRBJ1-3
CASSSLVREVVSGNEQFF	TRBV28	TRBJ2-1
CASSLATVVDYGYTF	TRBV5-1	TRBJ1-2
CASSLEIMTGGTEAFF	TRBV7-8	TRBJ1-1
CASSLALASVHNDKFF	TRBV7-8	TRBJ2-1
CSASSGDDQYF	TRBV20-1	TRBJ2-7
CASSLDASNYGYTF	TRBV7-6	TRBJ1-2
CASSQGLAGGPYTDTQYF	TRBV7-8	TRBJ2-3
CSVGGGKGLYGYTF	TRBV29-1	TRBJ1-2
CSAREKAGVPYEQYF	TRBV20-1	TRBJ2-7
CASSLALKTHEQYF	TRBV5-1	TRBJ2-7
CASSQDEGTEAFF	TRBV4-1	TRBJ1-1
CASSFTGTVNYGYTF	TRBV28	TRBJ1-2
CASSQGGMRDTEAFF	TRBV7-2	TRBJ1-1
CASSPGPSGRITDTQYF	TRBV9	TRBJ2-3
CASSGASGRISGELFF	TRBV7-9	TRBJ2-2
CASSYLWTPPDTQYF	TRBV6-8	TRBJ2-3
CASSLTWLLNTEAFF	TRBV27	TRBJ1-1
CASSLPKTGFRYGYTF	TRBV5-6	TRBJ1-2
CASTTDVSNQPQHF	TRBV7-9	TRBJ1-5
CASSLDITDTQYF	TRBV5-1	TRBJ2-3
CSASRDNTEDFF	TRBV20-1	TRBJ1-1
CASRRTSGSTDTQYF	TRBV19	TRBJ2-3